This T cell receptor beta chain appears in the sequencing data of a study of cytomegalovirus exposure and HLA in healthy donors. This CDR3 is built from 15 residues. CDR1 MGHDK and CDR2 SYGVNS come from the germline V gene. Trimming cost V 6 bases and J 14 bases; bases outside gene matches: 16. With respect to this clone: Its antigen is currently unknown.

Use of 60 Vbeta and 13 Jbeta primers characterized the PCR. The table came from immunoSEQ multiplex PCR; TCRdb's copy has only in-frame clones and leaves some out. The sample has about 55,000 clones; over 80% are singletons. General study results and limits: Likely technical artifact: a cluster of highly shared sequence variants.

The clonotype comes from a man under 40 in good health and CMV-seronegative. Input material: PBMCs. The chain recombines TRBV25-1 with TRBJ1-6; the match to TRBD1 covers 7 bases. The CDR3 sequence is CASRADRDSFLALHF. In nucleotides, the CDR3 is TGTGCCAGCAGGGCCGACCGGGACAGTTTTTTGGCCCTCCACTTT.